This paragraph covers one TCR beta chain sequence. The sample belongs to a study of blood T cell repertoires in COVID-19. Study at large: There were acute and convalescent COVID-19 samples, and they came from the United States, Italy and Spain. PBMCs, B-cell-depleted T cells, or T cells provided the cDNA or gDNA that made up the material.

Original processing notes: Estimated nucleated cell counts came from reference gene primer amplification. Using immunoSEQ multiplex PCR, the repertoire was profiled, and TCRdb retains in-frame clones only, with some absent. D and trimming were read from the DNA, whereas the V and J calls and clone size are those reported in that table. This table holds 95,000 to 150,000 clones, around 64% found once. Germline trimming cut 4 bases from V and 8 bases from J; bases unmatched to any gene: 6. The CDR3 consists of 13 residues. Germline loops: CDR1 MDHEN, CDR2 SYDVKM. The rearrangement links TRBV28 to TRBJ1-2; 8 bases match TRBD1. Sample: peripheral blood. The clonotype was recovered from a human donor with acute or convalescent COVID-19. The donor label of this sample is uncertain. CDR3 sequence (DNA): TGTGCCAGCAGTTACCGGGACAGGTACGGCTACACCTTC. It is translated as CASSYRDRYGYTF.